One and the same sample provided the 20 T cell receptor beta chains below, sequenced in a study of blood T cells in healthy people across ages. The second PCR ran about 6 to 12 cycles with a sample-barcoded 5' primer and J-beta primers. MiXCR was run by TCRdb on the 5' RACE reads, yielding one entry per CDR3 protein. Among over a million distinct CDR3 sequences listed, around 55% were seen once. Specimen: blood. Receptors originate from a man younger than 35 in good health.

This clonotype was counted between two and nine times. The chain combines TRBV14 with TRBJ2-1, with D tentatively TRBD1 or TRBD2 (6 bases each). Trimming removed 1 base at V and 4 bases at J, with 20 bases between. The V gene's germline CDR1 is SGHDN and CDR2 FVKESK. The CDR3 has 18 amino acids. This CDR3 is CASSQAIQGSGVYNEQFF. CDR3 coding DNA: TGTGCCAGCAGCCAAGCCATCCAGGGGTCGGGGGTATACAATGAGCAGTTCTTC.

This clonotype has only one observation. The J gene is TRBJ2-1, the V gene TRBV4-1; 10 bases are a match to TRBD2. V was clipped by 2 bases and J by 6 bases; unmatched bases: 10. Germline V gene lookup returns CDR1 MGHRA and CDR2 YSYEKL. This CDR3 is built from 17 residues. The CDR3 reads CASSQNGRTSGINEQFF. CDR3 DNA: TGCGCCAGCAGCCAAAACGGTCGGACTAGCGGAATCAATGAGCAGTTCTTC.

The V and J genes are TRBV4-1 and TRBJ2-3; D is unresolved. The CDR3 is made up of 13 amino acids. The V end was cut by 6 bases, the J end by 5 bases, with 12 bases between. Germline V gives CDR1 MGHRA, CDR2 YSYEKL. CDR3 coding DNA: TGCGCCAGCAGTCAACCAAACCTAGATACGCAGTATTTT. Amino acid sequence: CASSQPNLDTQYF.

This chain connects TRBV12-3 or TRBV12-4 to TRBJ2-1; 11 bases agree with TRBD2. After removal of 3 bases from V and 6 bases from J, the junction contained 10 bases not matched to a gene. This CDR3 is built from 17 residues. The CDR3 region has the DNA TGTGCCAGCAGTTTCGAGCAGACTAGCGGGGTTCCCAATGAGCAGTTCTTC. It translates to CASSFEQTSGVPNEQFF.

The rearrangement links TRBV6-2 or TRBV6-3 to TRBJ2-7, with 9 bases that match TRBD1. There are 16 residues in the CDR3. Unmatched junction bases numbered 6, after V lost 2 bases and J lost 1 base. Germline CDR1 is MNHEY and CDR2 is SVGEGT. CDR3 protein: CASSYPGTGNSYEQYF. The CDR3 bases are TGTGCCAGCAGTTACCCCGGGACAGGGAATTCCTACGAGCAGTACTTC.

This clonotype came up a few times. The chain links TRBV29-1 to TRBJ1-2; D is uncertain. Per the germline V gene, CDR1 is SQVTM and CDR2 is ANQGSEA. Trimming removed 0 bases at V and 7 bases at J, with 12 bases between. CDR3 length equals 13 residues. The CDR3 nucleotides are TGCAGCGTTGAAGATCTGTGGGAGGGTGGCTACACCTTC. Translated, it gives CSVEDLWEGGYTF.

V usage is TRBV29-1 and J usage is TRBJ2-1; TRBD2 is a possible D gene (5 bases). Trimming shortened V by 6 bases and J by 8 bases, and 14 bases separated the two germline ends. This CDR3 has 12 amino acids. Per the germline V gene, CDR1 is SQVTM and CDR2 is ANQGSEA. CDR3 residues: CSVHTSTYEQFF. The CDR3 DNA reads TGCAGCGTCCACACTAGTACCTATGAGCAGTTCTTC.

There are a few counts of this clonotype. The gene calls are TRBV5-1 and TRBJ2-3, with a possible D match to TRBD2 (7 bases). Germline CDR1 SGHRS, CDR2 YFSETQ. This CDR3 region has 16 residues. V was trimmed by 5 bases and J by 2 bases, leaving 18 bases between them. The CDR3 DNA reads as TGCGCCAGCAGGAGAGGACGGGGGGCGGTCACAGATACGCAGTATTTT. It specifies CASRRGRGAVTDTQYF.

The rearrangement uses TRBV28 and TRBJ1-2; D gene ambiguous. V gave up 3 bases and J gave up 4 bases, with 15 bases separating them. The CDR3 spans 15 residues. Germline loops: CDR1 MDHEN, CDR2 SYDVKM. The CDR3 region is CASSFAGDNVYGYTF. The DNA of the CDR3 is TGTGCCAGCAGTTTCGCCGGGGATAATGTCTATGGCTACACCTTC.

The rearrangement links TRBV12-3 or TRBV12-4 to TRBJ1-2; D may be TRBD1 (5 bases). V was trimmed by 8 bases and J by 8 bases, leaving 18 bases between them. This CDR3 comprises 13 residues. The CDR3 is CASQMSAGKGYTF. The CDR3 DNA sequence: TGTGCCAGCCAAATGTCGGCAGGGAAGGGCTACACCTTC.

The table lists this clonotype with a few counts. The gene calls are TRBV4-3 and TRBJ2-1; 10 bases are a match to TRBD2. The germline V gene has CDR1 LGHNA and CDR2 YSLEER. The CDR3 loop spans 16 amino acids. The junction had 9 bases not matched to a gene; V was cut back by 0 bases and J by 10 bases. CDR3 sequence: CASSQDRVAGGREQFF. As DNA, the CDR3 is TGCGCCAGCAGCCAAGATCGAGTAGCGGGGGGTCGGGAGCAGTTCTTC.

The chain is built from TRBV19 and TRBJ2-7, with D maybe TRBD2 (6 bases). CDR1 is LNHDA and CDR2 is SQIVND in the germline V gene (reference sequence). Trimming took 5 bases from V and 0 from J, leaving 17 bases between them. CDR3 length: 16 amino acids. The CDR3 bases are TGTGCCAGTAGTCACAGTAGCGGCCCCCTCTCCTACGAGCAGTACTTC. It is translated as CASSHSSGPLSYEQYF.

This clonotype appeared a single time. V is TRBV27 and J is TRBJ2-2; D call uncertain. V lost 3 bases to trimming and J lost 1 base, with 12 bases between them. Per the germline V gene, CDR1 is MNHEY and CDR2 is SMNVEV (reference sequence). The CDR3 spans 16 residues. CDR3 sequence reads: CASSFLPAGNTGELFF. CDR3 nucleotides: TGTGCCAGCAGTTTCCTCCCGGCAGGGAACACCGGGGAGCTGTTTTTT.

The rearrangement uses TRBV12-3 or TRBV12-4 and TRBJ2-7; perhaps TRBD2 as D (5 bases). The CDR3 runs 14 residues. The V and J ends lost 5 bases and 3 bases respectively, with 14 bases between them. The CDR3 protein is CASSGETTNYEQYF. The CDR3 nucleotides are TGTGCCAGCAGTGGGGAGACAACCAACTACGAGCAGTACTTC.

This sequence joins TRBV4-3 and TRBJ1-2; no reliable D call. Trimming cost V 0 bases and J 2 bases, with 16 bases left between them. The germline V gene encodes CDR1 LGHNA and CDR2 YSLEER. CDR3 length: 17 amino acids. For the CDR3, the DNA is TGCGCCAGCAGCCAAGAGCATTTGGCATTTCCAAACTATGGCTACACCTTC. Translated, it gives CASSQEHLAFPNYGYTF.

V usage is TRBV6-5 and J usage is TRBJ1-1; D unresolved. Germline values: CDR1 MNHEY, CDR2 SVGAGI. This CDR3 spans 16 amino acids. V lost 9 bases, J lost 3 bases, and 23 bases lay in between. The CDR3 bases are TGTGCCAGTTGGATATCCGGCCCTCGGGAGGACACTGAAGCTTTCTTT. It yields the protein CASWISGPREDTEAFF.

The chain employs TRBV5-1 and TRBJ2-1, with 10 bases fitting TRBD2. The length of the CDR3 is 17 residues. CDR1 and CDR2 (germline): SGHRS, YFSETQ. V trimming: 0 bases; J trimming: 4 bases; junction bases outside the gene matches: 7. The CDR3 is CASSLAASGSGYNEQFF. The CDR3, as DNA: TGCGCCAGCAGCTTGGCGGCTAGCGGGAGTGGGTACAATGAGCAGTTCTTC.

CDR3 region: CSAEDGSNQPQHF. CDR3 DNA sequence: TGCAGTGCTGAAGACGGTAGCAATCAGCCCCAGCATTTT. The rearrangement joins TRBV20-1 to TRBJ1-5; the D is unclear. CDR1 and CDR2 from the germline V gene are DFQATT and SNEGSKA (reference sequence). The CDR3 covers 13 residues. Deletions cut 5 bases from V and 0 bases from J, with 8 bases between.

This clonotype has more than one count but fewer than ten. This rearrangement joins TRBV19 to TRBJ2-7; 8 bases line up with TRBD2. Germline V gene lookup returns CDR1 LNHDA and CDR2 SQIVND (reference sequence). V shed 8 bases and J 2 bases; nucleotides not matched to a gene: 8. The CDR3 is 14 residues long. The CDR3 region is CASSPGLGAYEQYF. The CDR3 region has the DNA TGTGCCAGTTCACCGGGACTAGGAGCCTACGAGCAGTACTTC.

This clonotype was seen more than once but under ten times. The chain couples TRBV11-2 to TRBJ2-1; D ambiguous. The CDR3 runs to 14 residues. The V gene's germline CDR1 is SGHAT and CDR2 FQNNGV. V was clipped by 3 bases and J by 8 bases, with 14 bases between them. Here the CDR3 DNA reads TGTGCCAGCAGCTTCTATGATATTGGGGATGAGCAGTTCTTC. It yields the protein CASSFYDIGDEQFF.